These 14 T cell receptor beta chains share one sample of origin, sequenced in a study of CD8 T cells in ankylosing spondylitis. Using its own MiXCR run on the 5' RACE reads, TCRdb lists one record per CDR3 protein. Of hundreds of thousands of distinct CDR3 sequences in the sample, approximately 8.4% were seen once. The sequencing sample was made of blood, either unsorted or a sorted T cell fraction (not recorded which). The receptors here all came from a female donor with ankylosing spondylitis or in good health (not recorded which).

The sample holds many counts of this clonotype. CDR3 protein: CSARDRTGRTGELFF. CDR3 DNA sequence: TGCAGTGCTAGAGATAGAACGGGAAGAACCGGGGAGCTGTTTTTT. The genes are TRBV20-1 and TRBJ2-2; tentatively, D is TRBD2 (5 bases). The germline gives CDR1 DFQATT, CDR2 SNEGSKA (reference sequence). Trimming cost V 0 bases and J 5 bases, with 13 bases left between them. This CDR3 is built from 15 residues.

There are many counts of this clonotype. The chain couples TRBV10-2 to TRBJ2-3; no reliable D call. The CDR3 loop spans 12 amino acids. Trimming cost V 5 bases and J 2 bases, with 5 bases left between them. CDR1 and CDR2 from the germline V gene are WSHSY and SAAADI. The CDR3 DNA reads as TGCGCCAGCAGTCAGATCACAGATACGCAGTATTTT. Translating gives CASSQITDTQYF.

This clonotype was observed many times. The chain joins TRBV20-1 to TRBJ1-5; D possibly corresponds to TRBD1 (5 bases). Germline V gives CDR1 DFQATT, CDR2 SNEGSKA (reference sequence). This CDR3 is 16 amino acids long. The V end was cut by 6 bases, the J end by 4 bases, with 22 bases between. The CDR3 is CSARPGQTGPNQPQHF. In nucleotides, the CDR3 is TGCAGTGCCCGTCCAGGACAAACAGGTCCGAATCAGCCCCAGCATTTT.

The sample holds many counts of this clonotype. The chain recombines TRBV29-1 with TRBJ2-7, with D perhaps TRBD1 (6 bases). The CDR3 is made up of 13 amino acids. V lost 1 base to trimming and J lost 6 bases, with 13 bases between them. The germline gives CDR1 SQVTM, CDR2 ANQGSEA. The CDR3 region has the DNA TGCAGCGTTGAAGGGGGGCAGGGTGTCGAGCAGTACTTC. Residues: CSVEGGQGVEQYF.

This clonotype occurred a few times. This sequence may be a read error, since a much larger clone differs from it by one base. The chain recombines TRBV12-3 or TRBV12-4 with TRBJ2-2, with D possibly being TRBD2 (5 bases). This CDR3 region has 14 residues. Trimming pared 2 bases from V and 6 bases from J, leaving 10 bases between. CDR3 sequence reads: CASSLILEAGELFF. In nucleotides, the CDR3 is TGTGCCAGCAGTTTAATACTGGAGGCCGGGGAGCTGTTTTTT.

This clonotype was found many times. The chain has TRBV13 and TRBJ1-1; a possible D gene is TRBD1 (6 bases). Trimming took off 7 bases at V and 6 bases at J, with 15 bases between the two ends. CDR1 and CDR2 from the germline V gene are PRHDT and FYEKMQ (reference sequence). The CDR3 runs to 13 residues. CDR3 amino acids: CASKPGAGAEAFF. CDR3 sequence (DNA): TGTGCCAGCAAGCCGGGGGCGGGTGCTGAAGCTTTCTTT.

This clonotype was counted ten times or more. The CDR3 nucleotides are TGTGCCAGCAGCGTCCGACAATTGGCTGAAGCTTTCTTT. Protein sequence: CASSVRQLAEAFF. V gene TRBV14 combines with J gene TRBJ1-1; D is unclear. Germline CDR1 reads SGHDN; CDR2 reads FVKESK. There are 13 residues in the CDR3. Trimming left V 5 bases short and J 6 bases short, with 13 bases between.

This clonotype has at least ten counts. CDR3 bases: TGCAGTGCTCGAGGGGGGATAAACACCGGGGAGCTGTTTTTT. The encoded protein is CSARGGINTGELFF. The chain is built from TRBV20-1 and TRBJ2-2; D tentatively fits TRBD1 or TRBD2 (6 bases each). V lost 5 bases and J lost 2, with 12 bases in between. Germline CDR1 and CDR2: DFQATT and SNEGSKA (reference sequence). There are 14 residues in the CDR3.

This clonotype occurred a few times. V and J are TRBV19 and TRBJ2-2, with 8 bases identical to TRBD1. The V segment lost 10 bases and the J segment 5 bases; nucleotides outside the gene matches: 12. Per the germline V gene, CDR1 is LNHDA and CDR2 is SQIVND (reference sequence). The CDR3 sequence is 15 residues long. The CDR3 sequence: CATSGTGFGTGELFF. Written as DNA, the CDR3 is TGTGCCACAAGTGGGACAGGTTTCGGAACCGGGGAGCTGTTTTTT.

Ten or more counts support this clonotype. This chain uses TRBV4-2 with TRBJ2-5; TRBD1 matches at 8 bases. V was pared by 1 base and J by 9 bases, with 10 bases of the junction left unmatched. CDR3 length: 15 residues. Germline CDR1 LGHNA, CDR2 YNFKEQ. In nucleotides, the CDR3 is TGTGCCAGCAGCCAAGCTTGGGACAGGCCGATGGCCCAGTACTTC. It translates to CASSQAWDRPMAQYF.

This clonotype was seen at least ten times. The genes are TRBV19 and TRBJ2-7; a weak D match, TRBD2 (5 bases). Germline CDR1 LNHDA, CDR2 SQIVND (reference sequence). The CDR3 extends over 15 amino acids. Trimming shortened V by 5 bases and J by 1 base, and 15 bases separated the two germline ends. The CDR3 sequence is CASSPPGLGSYEQYF. In DNA form, the CDR3 reads TGTGCCAGTAGTCCTCCCGGACTCGGTTCCTACGAGCAGTACTTC.

In this sample, this clonotype turned up many times. In DNA form, the CDR3 reads TGTGCCAGCAGGAATACCCAACCCACCCCAGATACGCAGTATTTT. Translated: CASRNTQPTPDTQYF. V gene TRBV6-1 combines with J gene TRBJ2-3; D is ambiguous. This CDR3 is built from 15 residues. The V gene's germline CDR1 is MNHNS and CDR2 SASEGT. The V end lost 6 bases, the J end lost 4 bases, and 17 bases lay between the germline ends.

This clonotype has at least ten counts. The V gene is TRBV5-6, the J gene TRBJ2-1; 8 nucleotides match TRBD2. The CDR3 extends over 16 amino acids. Per germline, CDR1 SGHDT and CDR2 YYEEEE. Germline trimming cut 3 bases from V and 4 bases from J; bases unmatched to any gene: 9. The CDR3 protein is CASSSVGLEEYNEQFF. CDR3 in DNA: TGTGCCAGCAGCTCTGTGGGACTAGAGGAATACAATGAGCAGTTCTTC.

This clonotype showed up many times. The genes are TRBV29-1 and TRBJ2-2; 8 nucleotides agree with TRBD2. V gave up 7 bases and J gave up 7 bases; unmatched junction bases: 8. The CDR3 runs to 13 residues. Germline lookup yields CDR1 SQVTM and CDR2 ANQGSEA. CDR3 protein: CSAGRAGDGELFF. For the CDR3, the DNA is TGCAGCGCCGGGAGGGCCGGTGACGGGGAGCTGTTTTTT.